A selection of T cell receptor beta chains follows, all from one sample in a study of Graves' ophthalmopathy and Graves' hyperthyroidism. Each CDR3 protein gets one entry after TCRdb re-called the multiplex PCR reads with MiXCR. The sample contains hundreds of thousands of distinct CDR3 sequences, roughly 41% of which appear only once. Specimen: peripheral blood. The receptors here all came from an adult man with Graves' ophthalmopathy. Both conserved end residues are part of each CDR3. D genes are given only for firm matches. Rows give clone size only sometimes, using once, few, many, or a class for an expanded clone.

V gene,D gene,clone size,CDR3 length,J gene,CDR3 DNA,CDR3 protein
TRBV2,TRBD1,.,13,TRBJ2-5,TGTGCCAGCAGTGAGGGGACAGGGGAGACCCAGTACTTC,CASSEGTGETQYF
TRBV3-1,TRBD1,.,19,TRBJ2-5,TGTGCCAGCAGCTCAGGGGGCGGCGATCACCACCGAACCAAAGAGACCCAGTACTTC,CASSSGGGDHHRTKETQYF
TRBV10-3,.,.,15,TRBJ1-3,TGTGCCATCAGTTACGACGGGGGACCCGGAAACACCATATATTTT,CAISYDGGPGNTIYF
TRBV15,TRBD1,.,15,TRBJ2-3,TGTGCCACCAGCAGAGGGACAGGGGGCGCAGATACGCAGTATTTT,CATSRGTGGADTQYF
TRBV10-3,.,.,15,TRBJ2-7,TGTGCCATCAGTGATCAAGGGCAGGGAGTCCACGAGCAGTACTTC,CAISDQGQGVHEQYF
TRBV4-1,TRBD1,.,15,TRBJ1-4,TGCGCCAGCAGCGACCGGACAGGCGGACCGGAAAAACTGTTTTTT,CASSDRTGGPEKLFF
TRBV7-2,.,.,13,TRBJ1-1,TGTGCCAGCAGCGGTACTCATGGCACTGAAGCTTTCTTT,CASSGTHGTEAFF
TRBV12-3/TRBV12-4,.,.,14,TRBJ1-2,TGTGCCAGCACACCTGGGGGGGGCACATTAGGCTACACCTTC,CASTPGGGTLGYTF
TRBV29-1,.,.,14,TRBJ1-1,TGCAGCGTTGGACGGCTAGCGGAGGGCACTGAAGCTTTCTTT,CSVGRLAEGTEAFF
TRBV7-9,TRBD2,many,16,TRBJ2-5,TGTGCCAGCAGCTTAGGACTAGCGGGAGACCAAGAGACCCAGTACTTC,CASSLGLAGDQETQYF
TRBV7-2,TRBD1,many,16,TRBJ1-5,TGTGCCAGCAGCTTAGCGGGGGGACAGGGCAACCAGCCCCAGCATTTT,CASSLAGGQGNQPQHF
TRBV7-3,.,.,15,TRBJ2-5,TGTGCCAGCAGCTTGGGACCCGGGATGGAAGAGACCCAGTACTTT,CASSLGPGMEETQYF
TRBV20-1,.,.,14,TRBJ2-5,TGCAGTGCTGGAGGGGCGGGCCTAGGAGGGACCCAGTACTTC,CSAGGAGLGGTQYF
TRBV29-1,TRBD2,.,14,TRBJ2-5,TGCAGCGTTGAAAGGGGAGTAGCGGGCGAGACCCAGTACTTC,CSVERGVAGETQYF
TRBV19,TRBD1,.,14,TRBJ1-2,TGTGCCAGTAGTTACAGGGGCGCGGTACGAGGCTACACCTTC,CASSYRGAVRGYTF
TRBV11-2,.,many,15,TRBJ1-1,TGTGCCAGCAGCTCCGCTTCGGCACGGCGCACTGAAGCTTTCTTT,CASSSASARRTEAFF
TRBV7-9,TRBD1,.,16,TRBJ1-5,TGTGCCAGCAGCGTCCCGGGACAGGGGCAGGGTCAGCCCCAGCATTTT,CASSVPGQGQGQPQHF
TRBV7-9,.,many,13,TRBJ1-1,TGTGCCCGCTCGAGGGCAGGGGACACTGAAGCTTTCTTT,CARSRAGDTEAFF
TRBV10-3,.,.,11,TRBJ2-5,TGTGCCATCGGAGCCCGGGAGACCCAGTACTTC,CAIGARETQYF
TRBV2,.,.,13,TRBJ2-7,TGTGCCAGCGTTGAAGATTGGGAGGGGGTGCAGTACTTC,CASVEDWEGVQYF
TRBV6-5,.,.,17,TRBJ2-2,TGTGCCAGCGTTCGCCCTAGGGGACGGGCGAACACCGGGGAGCTGTTTTTT,CASVRPRGRANTGELFF
TRBV10-3,TRBD2,many,16,TRBJ2-7,TGTGCCATCAGGGGGACTAGCGGGGGGAGCTCCTACGAGCAGTACTTC,CAIRGTSGGSSYEQYF
TRBV7-9,.,many,14,TRBJ2-7,TGTGCCAGCAGCTTAGGGGGCGCTGGGAACGAGCAGTACTTC,CASSLGGAGNEQYF
TRBV2,.,.,16,TRBJ1-2,TGTGCCAGCTCACCATTACCGGGACGTATTAACTATGGCTACACCTTC,CASSPLPGRINYGYTF
TRBV6-1,.,many,14,TRBJ1-2,TGTGCCAGCAGTGAAGCGTTGGCCCGGTATGGCTACACCTTC,CASSEALARYGYTF
TRBV2,.,many,12,TRBJ2-7,TGTGCCAGCATTGTCAGGGAGGACGAGCAGTACTTC,CASIVREDEQYF
TRBV7-2,TRBD1,.,20,TRBJ1-5,TGTGCCAGCAGCCGCCCCTGGACAGGTTGGGAAACTTATAGCAATCAGCCCCAGCATTTT,CASSRPWTGWETYSNQPQHF
TRBV7-9,TRBD2,.,16,TRBJ2-7,TGTGCCAGCAGCTTGGCGGGACCAGCGGGAGAAGACGAGCAGTACTTC,CASSLAGPAGEDEQYF
TRBV5-1,.,many,16,TRBJ1-1,TGCGCCAGCAGCTTGGCCAAAGGAGTCCAGAACACTGAAGCTTTCTTT,CASSLAKGVQNTEAFF
TRBV12-3/TRBV12-4,TRBD2,.,15,TRBJ2-7,TGTGCCAGCAGTTTGGGAGCGGGGGGCTATAACGAGCAGTACTTC,CASSLGAGGYNEQYF
TRBV20-1,TRBD1,few,14,TRBJ1-1,TGCAGTGCTAGATCCCGGGACAGGGAGACTGAAGCTTTCTTT,CSARSRDRETEAFF
TRBV24-1,.,many,12,TRBJ2-5,TGTGCCACCAGAGATTTCCAAGAGACCCAGTACTTC,CATRDFQETQYF
TRBV11-2,.,.,16,TRBJ2-2,TGTGCCAGCAGCCTCTCCTGGGTGAGGGACACCGGGGAGCTGTTTTTT,CASSLSWVRDTGELFF
TRBV5-6,.,few,16,TRBJ1-2,TGTGCCAGCAGCCCCGAGGGATACCTCCCCAACTATGGCTACACCTTC,CASSPEGYLPNYGYTF
TRBV12-3/TRBV12-4,.,few,12,TRBJ1-5,TGTGCCAGCAGTTTCGAAAACCAGCCCCAGCATTTT,CASSFENQPQHF
TRBV7-9,TRBD1,.,15,TRBJ2-5,TGTGCCAGCAGCTTAGTAGGACAGGGCGATCAGCCCCAGTACTTC,CASSLVGQGDQPQYF
TRBV7-9,TRBD1,.,16,TRBJ2-3,TGTGCCAGCAGTTCCCATATTAGAGGGGGCCCAGATACGCAGTATTTT,CASSSHIRGGPDTQYF
TRBV7-9,.,.,9,TRBJ1-4,TGTGCCAGCAGCCAAAAACTGTTTTTT,CASSQKLFF
TRBV5-1,TRBD1,many,15,TRBJ1-2,TGCGCCAGCAGCTCCCGGGACAGGGGCCACTATGGCTACACCTTC,CASSSRDRGHYGYTF
TRBV11-1,.,many,13,TRBJ2-7,TGTGCCAGCAGCTGGGGCTACCTTGGGGAGCAGTACTTC,CASSWGYLGEQYF
TRBV10-2,.,many,14,TRBJ1-2,TGCGCCAGCAGTGAACCGGAAACTAACTATGGCTACACCTTC,CASSEPETNYGYTF
TRBV5-6,.,few,15,TRBJ2-3,TGTGCCAGCAGCTTGGTCCGCGGGGTCACAGATACGCAGTATTTT,CASSLVRGVTDTQYF
TRBV7-8,.,.,15,TRBJ2-7,TGTGCCAGCAGTGCCCAGGTCAGCCTTTCCTACGAGCAGTACTTC,CASSAQVSLSYEQYF
TRBV7-9,.,.,16,TRBJ1-4,TGTGCCAGCAGCGGCAGGAGCGGGGCCAACAATGAAAAACTGTTTTTT,CASSGRSGANNEKLFF
TRBV5-1,.,.,13,TRBJ2-3,TGCGCCAGCAGCTCAGACAGGCCCGATACGCAGTATTTT,CASSSDRPDTQYF
TRBV6-5,.,.,14,TRBJ1-1,TGTGCCAGCAGTTACAGGGCGGAGGGCACTGAAGCTTTCTTT,CASSYRAEGTEAFF